The 29 T cell receptor beta chains given below trace back to one sample, sequenced in a study of cytomegalovirus exposure and HLA in healthy donors. The method was immunoSEQ multiplex PCR; TCRdb's version includes in-frame clones alone and lacks a portion of them. The profile shows fewer than 150,000 clones, around 84% of them singletons. Sample: PBMCs. These receptors were taken from a man between 18 and 29 years old in good health and CMV-seropositive.

J is TRBJ1-2 and V is TRBV19, with no clear D. Germline V gene lookup returns CDR1 LNHDA and CDR2 SQIVND (reference sequence). The CDR3 is 13 residues long. V lost 4 bases to trimming and J lost 8 bases, with 14 bases between them. The CDR3: CASSTGLGRGYTF. In DNA form, the CDR3 reads TGTGCCAGTAGTACCGGACTTGGCCGGGGCTACACCTTC. The full variable domain, rest sourced from reference TRBV19 and TRBJ1-2, is DGGITQSPKYLFRKEGQNVTLSCEQNLNHDAMYWYRQDPGQGLRLIYYSQIVNDFQKGDIAEGYSVSREKKESFPLTVTSAQKNPTAFYLCASSTGLGRGYTFGSGTRLTVV.

V and J are TRBV5-8 and TRBJ2-7; possible D gene TRBD1, 5 bases. The CDR3 contains 16 residues. Trimming took 4 bases from V and 2 from J, leaving 19 bases between them. Germline CDR1 and CDR2: SGHTS and YDEGEE. In DNA form, the CDR3 reads TGTGCCAGCAGCCTTCCGACATCGACAGTAACCTACGAGCAGTACTTC. Translation gives CASSLPTSTVTYEQYF.

This rearrangement joins TRBV5-1 to TRBJ1-2; 7 bases align to TRBD1. This CDR3 contains 16 residues. CDR1 is SGHRS, CDR2 YFSETQ, per germline. The V gene end was trimmed by 3 bases and the J gene end by 7 bases; junction bases not matched to a gene: 15. As DNA, the CDR3 is TGCGCCAGCAGCTACGGACAGGATTATAACTATGGTGGCTACACCTTC. Its translation is CASSYGQDYNYGGYTF.

The CDR3 here is CASSPRGGAQVEQYF. The CDR3 region has the DNA TGTGCCAGCAGCCCGCGGGGGGGGGCCCAGGTCGAGCAGTACTTC. This chain links TRBV7-8 with TRBJ2-7; 9 positions match TRBD2. V dropped 5 bases and J dropped 6; count of bases not matched to a gene: 11. Germline V gene lookup returns CDR1 SGHVS and CDR2 FQNEAQ. The CDR3 consists of 15 residues.

The chain recombines TRBV2 with TRBJ1-2, with D unclear. From germline, CDR1 is SNHLY and CDR2 FYNNEI. The CDR3 totals 13 residues. V shed 6 bases and J shed 2 bases, with 10 bases lying between them. CDR3 in amino acids: CASRLQMNYGYTF. In DNA form, the CDR3 reads TGTGCCAGCAGGTTACAGATGAACTATGGCTACACCTTC.

This clone was observed a handful of times. The chain links TRBV29-1 to TRBJ2-1; TRBD1 agrees at 8 bases. There are 13 residues in the CDR3. V gave up 8 bases and J gave up 4 bases; unmatched junction bases: 7. The germline V gene encodes CDR1 SQVTM and CDR2 ANQGSEA. CDR3 DNA: TGCAGCACAGGACAGGGTTCATACAATGAGCAGTTCTTC. Its translation is CSTGQGSYNEQFF.

The chain joins TRBV29-1 to TRBJ2-3; 10 nucleotides align to TRBD2. V was pared by 1 base and J by 4 bases, with 5 bases of the junction left unmatched. The V gene's germline CDR1 is SQVTM and CDR2 ANQGSEA. The CDR3 extends over 15 amino acids. The CDR3 nucleotides read TGCAGCGTTGAAGGCCTAGCGGGAGATGCAGATACGCAGTATTTT. Translating it yields CSVEGLAGDADTQYF.

The J gene is TRBJ2-4, the V gene TRBV6-1; D gene ambiguous. The germline V and J ends were trimmed by 10 bases and 0 bases, with 10 bases remaining between them. The germline V gene encodes CDR1 MNHNS and CDR2 SASEGT. The CDR3 consists of 13 residues. CDR3 DNA: TGTGCCACTGCCCGGGTAGCCAAAAACATTCAGTACTTC. Translation: CATARVAKNIQYF.

V usage is TRBV9 and J usage is TRBJ2-1; possible D gene TRBD1, 6 bases. V lost 0 bases and J lost 6, with 16 bases in between. The CDR3 runs 16 residues. Looked up from germline, CDR1 is SGDLS and CDR2 is YYNGEE. CDR3 sequence (DNA): TGTGCCAGCAGCGTAGAAGCCCAACAGGGTGGCAATGAGCAGTTCTTC. It specifies CASSVEAQQGGNEQFF.

This clone appeared once. V is TRBV10-3 and J is TRBJ2-7; D may be TRBD2 (6 bases). CDR1 and CDR2 (germline): ENHRY, SYGVKD. V lost 8 bases and J 4 bases, leaving 24 bases between the germline ends. The CDR3 is 16 residues long. Here the CDR3 DNA reads TGTGCCATCGCCCGAACTACTCGGGAGAACCCTTACGAGCAGTACTTC. This translates into CAIARTTRENPYEQYF.

This chain joins TRBV19 and TRBJ1-2, with 10 bases identical to TRBD1. With 5 bases clipped from V and 5 bases from J, the junction kept 8 bases outside the gene matches. This CDR3 is built from 15 residues. Germline CDR1 and CDR2: LNHDA and SQIVND (reference sequence). The CDR3 nucleotides are TGTGCCAGTAGTGCCACGGACAGGGGGGGATATGGCTACACCTTC. This sequence encodes CASSATDRGGYGYTF.

DNA of the CDR3: TGTGCCAGCAGTCCCAATCCCCATGAAGGGCGGGGGACTGAAGCTTTCTTT. Its protein is CASSPNPHEGRGTEAFF. The chain couples TRBV25-1 to TRBJ1-1; possibly TRBD1 for D (5 bases). CDR3 size: 17 residues. V was trimmed by 5 bases and J by 5 bases, leaving 24 bases between them. CDR1 is MGHDK and CDR2 is SYGVNS in the germline V gene.

This clone is a singleton in its sample. This chain connects TRBV4-1 to TRBJ2-1; tentatively, D is TRBD2 (5 bases). Trimming cost V 4 bases and J 5 bases, with 12 bases left between them. Germline V gene lookup returns CDR1 MGHRA and CDR2 YSYEKL. The CDR3 sequence is 14 residues long. CDR3 in DNA: TGCGCCAGCAGCCTCCCCGGGCGGGACAATGAGCAGTTCTTC. Amino acid sequence: CASSLPGRDNEQFF.

This sequence joins TRBV27 and TRBJ2-7; a possible D gene is TRBD1 (5 bases). CDR1 is MNHEY and CDR2 is SMNVEV in the germline V gene (reference sequence). There are 14 residues in the CDR3. V was pared by 0 bases and J by 6 bases, with 12 bases between. The chain's CDR3 is CASSLSAGWSEQYF. The CDR3, as DNA: TGTGCCAGCAGTTTATCGGCAGGGTGGAGCGAGCAGTACTTC.

The chain is built from TRBV18 and TRBJ1-5; the D is unclear. Germline CDR1 KGHSH, CDR2 LQKENI. There are 13 residues in the CDR3. V was clipped by 2 bases and J by 7 bases, with 9 bases between them. DNA of the CDR3: TGTGCCAGCTCACCAAACGACTACCAGCCCCAGCATTTT. Translation gives CASSPNDYQPQHF.

The chain combines TRBV7-9 with TRBJ2-1; maybe TRBD2 (5 bases). V gave up 8 bases and J gave up 0 bases, with 14 bases separating them. Germline V gene lookup returns CDR1 SEHNR and CDR2 FQNEAQ (reference sequence). This CDR3 is built from 15 residues. The CDR3 sequence: CASEPSTSSYNEQFF. The CDR3 DNA sequence: TGTGCCAGCGAGCCTTCTACTAGCTCCTACAATGAGCAGTTCTTC.

The DNA of the CDR3 is TGTGCCAGCAGTGACATGTCAGTGAACACTGAAGCTTTCTTT. This sequence encodes CASSDMSVNTEAFF. The chain links TRBV2 to TRBJ1-1; no reliable D call. This CDR3 region has 14 residues. Germline V gene sequence: CDR1 SNHLY, CDR2 FYNNEI. V lost 3 bases, J lost 0 bases, and 8 bases lay in between.

Written as DNA, the CDR3 is TGTGCCAGCAGTGGGCGAGGGACAGGGGGATCGGGAGATACGCAGTATTTT. Encoded protein: CASSGRGTGGSGDTQYF. The chain links TRBV2 to TRBJ2-3; 11 nucleotides agree with TRBD1. The CDR3 is made up of 17 amino acids. Unmatched junction bases numbered 11, after V lost 4 bases and J lost 5 bases. The V gene's germline CDR1 is SNHLY and CDR2 FYNNEI.

Concerning this clone itself: The junction differs from germline at one of its ends, possibly a read error. This rearrangement joins TRBV5-1 to TRBJ2-1, with a tentative D call TRBD2 (6 bases). CDR3 size: 16 residues. Germline V CDR1 and CDR2: SGHRS, YFSETQ. CDR3 coding DNA: TGCGCCAGCAGCTTGGCCGTAGCGGCCTCCTCCAATGAGCAGTTCTTC. It codes for CASSLAVAASSNEQFF.

This chain connects TRBV7-9 to TRBJ2-7, with D perhaps TRBD1 (6 bases). V was trimmed by 5 bases and J by 0 bases, leaving 14 bases between them. Germline V gives CDR1 SEHNR, CDR2 FQNEAQ (reference sequence). The CDR3 runs to 15 residues. This CDR3 is CASSHTGHSSYEQYF. CDR3 sequence (DNA): TGTGCCAGCAGCCACACGGGACACAGCTCCTACGAGCAGTACTTC.

The CDR3, as DNA: TGCGCCAGCAGCCCGGGACAGAAAACCCAAGAGACCCAGTACTTC. Translating gives CASSPGQKTQETQYF. This chain uses TRBV5-1 with TRBJ2-5, with 7 bases fitting TRBD1. The CDR3 runs 15 residues. Per the germline V gene, CDR1 is SGHRS and CDR2 is YFSETQ. V dropped 4 bases and J dropped 1; count of bases not matched to a gene: 7. The entire variable domain, with the rest obtained from reference TRBV5-1 and TRBJ2-5, is as follows: KAGVTQTPRYLIKTRGQQVTLSCSPISGHRSVSWYQQTPGQGLQFLFEYFSETQRNKGNFPGRFSGRQFSNSRSEMNVSTLELGDSALYLCASSPGQKTQETQYFGPGTRLLVL.

This clone showed up just a few times. V and J are TRBV7-8 and TRBJ1-6; no reliable D call. Germline lookup yields CDR1 SGHVS and CDR2 FQNEAQ. The CDR3 runs to 15 residues. V was shortened by 0 bases and J by 8 bases, with 11 bases between the two germline ends. The CDR3 DNA sequence: TGTGCCAGCAGCTTAGCGTTAAGCCCGGATTCACCCCTCCACTTT. Translating gives CASSLALSPDSPLHF.

The V gene is TRBV29-1, the J gene TRBJ1-2, with 7 bases identical to TRBD1. J lost 8 bases, V lost 1 base, and 4 bases had no gene match. The CDR3 spans 12 residues. Germline loops: CDR1 SQVTM, CDR2 ANQGSEA. The CDR3 protein is CSVEATGPGYTF. CDR3 DNA: TGCAGCGTTGAAGCGACAGGGCCAGGCTACACCTTC.

The V and J genes are TRBV10-1 and TRBJ2-4; weak D call: TRBD1 (6 bases). CDR3 length: 16 amino acids. V was shortened by 0 bases and J by 1 base, with 10 bases between the two germline ends. CDR1 is WNHNN, CDR2 SYGVQD, per germline (reference sequence). The CDR3 DNA follows: TGCGCCAGCAGTGAGTCACAGGGACGGGCCAAAAACATTCAGTACTTC. Translating gives CASSESQGRAKNIQYF.

V usage is TRBV5-1 and J usage is TRBJ2-7, with D uncertain. V was clipped by 0 bases and J by 0 bases, with 13 bases between them. The V gene's germline CDR1 is SGHRS and CDR2 YFSETQ. The CDR3 runs to 16 residues. In DNA, the CDR3 is TGCGCCAGCAGCTTGGCCTGGCCGAACCCCTCCTACGAGCAGTACTTC. This gives the protein CASSLAWPNPSYEQYF.

This clone was found once. The V and J genes are TRBV13 and TRBJ2-1; D is perhaps TRBD1 (5 bases). V shed 0 bases and J shed 4 bases, with 10 bases lying between them. The CDR3 runs to 15 residues. Looked up from germline, CDR1 is PRHDT and CDR2 is FYEKMQ (reference sequence). The CDR3 protein is CASSLGDTGYNEQFF. The CDR3 DNA is TGTGCCAGCAGCTTAGGAGACACAGGATACAATGAGCAGTTCTTC.

The V and J genes are TRBV30 and TRBJ1-1; TRBD1 is a possible D gene (5 bases). Per germline, CDR1 GTSNPN and CDR2 SVGIG (reference sequence). This CDR3 is 13 amino acids long. Trimming shortened V by 1 base and J by 4 bases, and 10 bases separated the two germline ends. CDR3 in amino acids: CAWSDGGFTEAFF. The CDR3 coding sequence is TGTGCCTGGAGTGACGGGGGATTCACTGAAGCTTTCTTT.

This clone turned up a few times. The J gene is TRBJ2-4, the V gene TRBV27, with TRBD2 identical over 7 bases. CDR1 MNHEY and CDR2 SMNVEV come from the germline V gene (reference sequence). CDR3 size: 12 residues. Unmatched junction bases numbered 6, after V lost 7 bases and J lost 9 bases. CDR3 sequence: CASMLPGGIQYF. In DNA form, the CDR3 reads TGTGCCAGCATGTTACCGGGGGGCATTCAGTACTTC.

The chain links TRBV30 to TRBJ2-7; 7 positions agree with TRBD2. Germline V gene data show CDR1 as GTSNPN and CDR2 as SVGIG (reference sequence). The length of the CDR3 is 11 residues. The V gene end was trimmed by 7 bases and the J gene end by 4 bases; junction bases not matched to a gene: 4. The CDR3: CASEREYEQYF. The DNA for the CDR3 is TGTGCCTCGGAGCGGGAATACGAGCAGTACTTC. The whole variable domain, filled in from reference TRBV30 and TRBJ2-7, reads SQTIHQWPATLVQPVGSPLSLECTVEGTSNPNLYWYRQAAGRGLQLLFYSVGIGQISSEVPQNLSASRPQDRQFILSSKKLLLSDSGFYLCASEREYEQYFGPGTRLTVT.